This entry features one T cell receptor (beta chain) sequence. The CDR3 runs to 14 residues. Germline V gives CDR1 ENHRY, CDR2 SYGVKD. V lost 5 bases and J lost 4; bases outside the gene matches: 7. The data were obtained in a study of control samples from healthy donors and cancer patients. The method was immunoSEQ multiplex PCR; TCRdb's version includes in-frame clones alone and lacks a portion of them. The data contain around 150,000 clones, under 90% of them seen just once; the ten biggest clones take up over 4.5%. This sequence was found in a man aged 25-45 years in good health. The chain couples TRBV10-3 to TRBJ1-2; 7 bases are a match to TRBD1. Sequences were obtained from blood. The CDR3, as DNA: TGTGCCATCAGTTCGGAGGGGGCTAGCTATGGCTACACCTTC. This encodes CAISSEGASYGYTF.